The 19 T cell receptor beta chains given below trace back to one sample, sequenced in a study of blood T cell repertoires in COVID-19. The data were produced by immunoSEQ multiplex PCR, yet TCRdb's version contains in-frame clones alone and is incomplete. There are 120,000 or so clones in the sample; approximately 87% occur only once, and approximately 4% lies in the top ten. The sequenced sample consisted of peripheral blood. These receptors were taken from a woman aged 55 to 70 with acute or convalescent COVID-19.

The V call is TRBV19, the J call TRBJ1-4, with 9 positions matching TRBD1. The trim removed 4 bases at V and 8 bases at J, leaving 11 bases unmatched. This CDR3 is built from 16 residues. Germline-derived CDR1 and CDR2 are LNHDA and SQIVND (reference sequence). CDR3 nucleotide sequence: TGTGCCAGTAGTACCCCTCCCGGGACAGGGATCGAAAAACTGTTTTTT. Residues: CASSTPPGTGIEKLFF.

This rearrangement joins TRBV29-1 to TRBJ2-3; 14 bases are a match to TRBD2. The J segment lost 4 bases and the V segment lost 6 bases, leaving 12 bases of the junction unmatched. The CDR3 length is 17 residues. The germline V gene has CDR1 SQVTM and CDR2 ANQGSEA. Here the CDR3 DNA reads TGCAGCGTCGTAGGGACTAGCGGGAGCCGAGGGGCAGATACGCAGTATTTT. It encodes CSVVGTSGSRGADTQYF.

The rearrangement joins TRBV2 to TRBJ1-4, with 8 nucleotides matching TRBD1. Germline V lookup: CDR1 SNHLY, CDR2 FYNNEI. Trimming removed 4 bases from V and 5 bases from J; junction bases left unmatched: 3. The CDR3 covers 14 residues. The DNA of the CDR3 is TGTGCCAGCAGTGGTTCAGGGGGCAATGAAAAACTGTTTTTT. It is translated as CASSGSGGNEKLFF. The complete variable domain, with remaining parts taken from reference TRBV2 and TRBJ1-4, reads EPEVTQTPSHQVTQMGQEVILRCVPISNHLYFYWYRQILGQKVEFLVSFYNNEISEKSEIFDDQFSVERPDGSNFTLKIRSTKLEDSAMYFCASSGSGGNEKLFFGSGTQLSVL.

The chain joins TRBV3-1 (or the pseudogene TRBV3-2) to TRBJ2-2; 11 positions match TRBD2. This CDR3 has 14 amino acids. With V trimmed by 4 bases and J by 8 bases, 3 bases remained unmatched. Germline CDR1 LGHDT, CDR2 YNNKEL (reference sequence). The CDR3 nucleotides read TGTGCCAGCAGCCGTACTAGCGGGAGTGGGGAGCTGTTTTTT. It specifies CASSRTSGSGELFF.

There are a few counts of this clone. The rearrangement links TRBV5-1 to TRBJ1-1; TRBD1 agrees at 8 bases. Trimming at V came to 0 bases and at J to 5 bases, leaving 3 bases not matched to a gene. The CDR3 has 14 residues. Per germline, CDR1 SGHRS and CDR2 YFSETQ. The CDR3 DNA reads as TGCGCCAGCAGCTTGGAACGACAGGGGACTGAAGCTTTCTTT. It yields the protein CASSLERQGTEAFF.

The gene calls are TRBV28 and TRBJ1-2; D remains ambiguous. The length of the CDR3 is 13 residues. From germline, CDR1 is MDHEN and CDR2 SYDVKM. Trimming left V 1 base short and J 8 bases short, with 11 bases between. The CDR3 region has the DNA TGTGCCAGCAGTTTATCGGGTTCGGAGGGCTACACCTTC. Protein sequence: CASSLSGSEGYTF.

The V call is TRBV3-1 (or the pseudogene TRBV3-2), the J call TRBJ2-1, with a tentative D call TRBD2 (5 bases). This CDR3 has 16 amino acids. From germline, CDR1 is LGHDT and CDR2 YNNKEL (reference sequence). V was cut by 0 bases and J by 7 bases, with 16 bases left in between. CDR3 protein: CASSQDALSRGNEQFF. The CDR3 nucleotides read TGTGCCAGCAGCCAAGACGCACTGTCTCGAGGGAATGAGCAGTTCTTC.

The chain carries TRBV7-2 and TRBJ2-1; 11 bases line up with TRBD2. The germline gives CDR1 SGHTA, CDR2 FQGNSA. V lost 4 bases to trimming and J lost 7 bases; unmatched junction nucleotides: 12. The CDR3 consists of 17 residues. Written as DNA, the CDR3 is TGTGCCAGCAGCTCTTCATTTAGCGGGAGGGCCCGAAATGAGCAGTTCTTC. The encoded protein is CASSSSFSGRARNEQFF.

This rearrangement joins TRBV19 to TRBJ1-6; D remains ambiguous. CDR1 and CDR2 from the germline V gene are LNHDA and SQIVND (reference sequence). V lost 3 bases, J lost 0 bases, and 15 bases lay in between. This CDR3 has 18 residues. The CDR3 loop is CASSMFRPGSSYNSPLHF. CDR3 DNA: TGTGCCAGTAGTATGTTCCGGCCGGGGAGCTCCTATAATTCACCCCTCCACTTT.

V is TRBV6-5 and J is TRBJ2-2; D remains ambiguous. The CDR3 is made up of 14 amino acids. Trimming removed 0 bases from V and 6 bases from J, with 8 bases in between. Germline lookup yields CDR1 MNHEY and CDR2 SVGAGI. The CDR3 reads CASSYSRIAGELFF. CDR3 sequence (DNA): TGTGCCAGCAGTTACTCGAGGATCGCCGGGGAGCTGTTTTTT.

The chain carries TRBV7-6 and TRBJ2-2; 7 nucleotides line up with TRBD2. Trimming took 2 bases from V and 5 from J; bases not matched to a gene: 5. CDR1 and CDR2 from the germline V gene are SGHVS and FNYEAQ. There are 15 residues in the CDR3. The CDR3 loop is CASSLNREATGELFF. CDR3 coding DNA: TGTGCCAGCAGCTTAAACCGGGAGGCTACCGGGGAGCTGTTTTTT.

The CDR3, as DNA: TGTGCCAGCAGCTTTAGGGGGGGCCAGGAGCAGTTCTTC. Translating it yields CASSFRGGQEQFF. The chain links TRBV5-4 to TRBJ2-1, with D maybe TRBD2 (7 bases). This CDR3 region has 13 residues. The V and J ends lost 2 bases and 10 bases respectively, with 13 bases between them. The germline CDR1 and CDR2 sequences are SGHNT and YYREEE (reference sequence).

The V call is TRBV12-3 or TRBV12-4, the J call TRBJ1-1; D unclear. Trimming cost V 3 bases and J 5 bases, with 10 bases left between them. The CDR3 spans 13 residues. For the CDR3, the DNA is TGTGCCAGCAGTTTTTACAGCGGGACTGAAGCTTTCTTT. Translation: CASSFYSGTEAFF.

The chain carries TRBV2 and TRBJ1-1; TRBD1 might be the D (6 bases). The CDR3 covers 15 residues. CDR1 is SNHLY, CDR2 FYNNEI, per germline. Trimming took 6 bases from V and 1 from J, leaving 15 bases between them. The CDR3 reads CASRTSGVGNTEAFF. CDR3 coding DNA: TGTGCCAGCAGGACCTCAGGGGTAGGGAACACTGAAGCTTTCTTT.

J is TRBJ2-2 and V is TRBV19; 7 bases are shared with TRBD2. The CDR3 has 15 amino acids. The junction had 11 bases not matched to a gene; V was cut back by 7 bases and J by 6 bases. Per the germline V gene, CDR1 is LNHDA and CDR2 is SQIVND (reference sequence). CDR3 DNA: TGTGCCAGTACCCCTCGCGGGAGAGGCCCCGGGGAGCTGTTTTTT. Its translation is CASTPRGRGPGELFF.

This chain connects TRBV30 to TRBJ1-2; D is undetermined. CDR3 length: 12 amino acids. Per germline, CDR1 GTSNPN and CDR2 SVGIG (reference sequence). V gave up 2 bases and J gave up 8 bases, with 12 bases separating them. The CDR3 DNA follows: TGTGCCTGGAGTACCTACGAGGGAGGCTACACCTTC. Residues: CAWSTYEGGYTF.

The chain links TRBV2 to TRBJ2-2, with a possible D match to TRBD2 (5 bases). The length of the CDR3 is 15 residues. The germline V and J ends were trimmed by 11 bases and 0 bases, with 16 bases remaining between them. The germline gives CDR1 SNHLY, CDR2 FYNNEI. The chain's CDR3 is CASTGVLANTGELFF. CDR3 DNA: TGTGCCTCCACCGGGGTTCTAGCGAACACCGGGGAGCTGTTTTTT.

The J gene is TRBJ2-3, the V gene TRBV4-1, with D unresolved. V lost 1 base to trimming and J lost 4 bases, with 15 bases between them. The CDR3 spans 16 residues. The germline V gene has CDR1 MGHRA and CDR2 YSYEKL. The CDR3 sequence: CASSQVWPSPADTQYF. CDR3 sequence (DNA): TGCGCCAGCAGCCAAGTTTGGCCTTCCCCCGCAGATACGCAGTATTTT.

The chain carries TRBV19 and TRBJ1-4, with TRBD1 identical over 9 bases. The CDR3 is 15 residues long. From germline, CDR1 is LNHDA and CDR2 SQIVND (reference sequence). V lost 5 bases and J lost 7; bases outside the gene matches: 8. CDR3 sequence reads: CASSPGTGFREKLFF. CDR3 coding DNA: TGTGCCAGTAGTCCGGGGACAGGGTTTCGTGAAAAACTGTTTTTT.